The next 2 T cell receptor beta chains were all read from a single sample in a study of cytomegalovirus exposure and HLA in healthy donors. PCR involved 60 Vbeta and 13 Jbeta primers. Only in-frame clones appear in the TCRdb table, and some are missing; sequencing was by immunoSEQ multiplex PCR. The sample has about 83,000 clones; roughly 76% are singletons. Sample: PBMCs. These receptors came from a woman under 40 in good health and CMV-seronegative.

Only one count was recorded for this clone. The gene calls are TRBV28 and TRBJ2-1, with 9 bases matching TRBD2. Trimming at V came to 8 bases and at J to 5 bases, leaving 10 bases not matched to a gene. The germline V gene encodes CDR1 MDHEN and CDR2 SYDVKM. The CDR3 spans 15 residues. The CDR3 DNA follows: TGTGCCAGCGGGACTAGCTGGAGGGCCGACAATGAGCAGTTCTTC. Its protein is CASGTSWRADNEQFF.

The rearrangement links TRBV2 to TRBJ2-5; D ambiguous. The CDR3 is 13 residues long. From germline, CDR1 is SNHLY and CDR2 FYNNEI. The V end lost 4 bases, the J end lost 4 bases, and 10 bases lay between the germline ends. This CDR3 reads CASSVGSGETQYF. Here the CDR3 DNA reads TGTGCCAGCAGTGTTGGCAGTGGAGAGACCCAGTACTTC. The full variable domain, completed using reference TRBV2 and TRBJ2-5, is EPEVTQTPSHQVTQMGQEVILRCVPISNHLYFYWYRQILGQKVEFLVSFYNNEISEKSEIFDDQFSVERPDGSNFTLKIRSTKLEDSAMYFCASSVGSGETQYFGPGTRLLVL.